This entry concerns a single T cell receptor beta chain. Its antigen is as yet unknown. This specimen belongs to a study of cytomegalovirus exposure and HLA in healthy donors. Study findings and constraints: A list of 164 TCR beta chains associated with cytomegalovirus was given.

Germline V gene lookup returns CDR1 SEHNR and CDR2 FQNEAQ (reference sequence). The CDR3 has 13 amino acids. J was trimmed by 1 base and V by 5 bases; bases with no gene match: 1. Sequencing was performed with immunoSEQ multiplex PCR; in TCRdb, only in-frame clones are kept and a portion is missing. The sample holds some 140,000 clones, roughly nine tenths seen once. This TCR derives from a young man in good health and CMV-seronegative. Source material: PBMCs. The chain joins TRBV7-9 to TRBJ1-1; 7 bases fit TRBD1. CDR3 sequence (DNA): TGTGCCAGCAGCCGGACAGGGAACACTGAAGCTTTCTTT. Amino acid sequence: CASSRTGNTEAFF.